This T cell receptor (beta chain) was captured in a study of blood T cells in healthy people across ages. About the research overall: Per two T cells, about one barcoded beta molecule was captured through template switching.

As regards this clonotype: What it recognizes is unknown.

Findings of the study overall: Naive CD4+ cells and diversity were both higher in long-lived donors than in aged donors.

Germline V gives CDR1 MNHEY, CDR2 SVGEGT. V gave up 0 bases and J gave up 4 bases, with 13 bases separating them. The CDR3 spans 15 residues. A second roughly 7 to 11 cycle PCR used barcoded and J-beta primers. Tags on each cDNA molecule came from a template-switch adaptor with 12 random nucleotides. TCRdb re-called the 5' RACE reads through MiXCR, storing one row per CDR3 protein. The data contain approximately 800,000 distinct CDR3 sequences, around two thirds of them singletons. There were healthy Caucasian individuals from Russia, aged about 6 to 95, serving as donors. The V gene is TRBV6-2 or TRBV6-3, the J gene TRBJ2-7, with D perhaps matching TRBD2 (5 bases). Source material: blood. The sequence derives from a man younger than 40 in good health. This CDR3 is CASSYSEGRVYEQYF. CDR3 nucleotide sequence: TGTGCCAGCAGTTACTCAGAGGGCAGAGTGTACGAGCAGTACTTC.